A selection of T cell receptor beta chains follows, all from one sample in a study of cytomegalovirus exposure and HLA in healthy donors. Produced via immunoSEQ multiplex PCR; TCRdb's table is partial and in-frame only. The repertoire holds hundreds of thousands of clones, with 82% as singletons. Sequences were obtained from PBMCs. The receptors shown here come from a man between 35 and 55 years old in good health and CMV-seropositive. Both conserved end residues are part of each CDR3. Each record gives: clone size, D gene, V gene, J gene, CDR3 protein, CDR3 DNA. A D gene is named only where the DNA matches it firmly. Only some rows state a clone size, as once, few, many or a class for expanded clones.

>-|-|TRBV27|TRBJ1-4
CASSLLGASTNEKLFF
TGTGCCAGCAGTTTACTGGGGGCATCAACTAATGAAAAACTGTTTTTT
>-|TRBD1|TRBV5-1|TRBJ2-1
CASSWTGGRNEQFF
TGCGCCAGCAGCTGGACAGGGGGCCGAAATGAGCAGTTCTTC
>-|-|TRBV6-6|TRBJ2-3
CASSYSGSTDTQYF
TGTGCCAGCAGTTATAGCGGTAGCACAGATACGCAGTATTTT
>-|-|TRBV2|TRBJ1-1
CASSTQGHTTEAFF
TGTGCCAGCAGCACACAGGGACACACCACTGAAGCTTTCTTT
>-|TRBD1|TRBV7-9|TRBJ1-1
CASSPRDRKGTEAFF
TGTGCCAGCAGCCCCCGGGACAGGAAGGGCACTGAAGCTTTCTTT
>-|-|TRBV5-4|TRBJ2-5
CASSLYRDQETQYF
TGTGCCAGCAGCTTGTACAGGGACCAAGAGACCCAGTACTTC
>-|-|TRBV19|TRBJ1-1
CSSRAGAGTMNTEAFF
TGTTCCTCCCGGGCAGGGGCCGGGACTATGAACACTGAAGCTTTCTTT
>-|-|TRBV30|TRBJ2-6
CAWSVRLGLTF
TGTGCCTGGAGTGTACGTCTAGGTCTGACTTTC
>-|-|TRBV15|TRBJ1-5
CATSRDRHQPQHF
TGTGCCACCAGCAGGGACAGACATCAGCCCCAGCATTTT
>-|-|TRBV7-7|TRBJ2-5
CASSLAGEGTQYF
TGTGCTAGCAGCTTAGCAGGGGAAGGGACCCAGTACTTC
>-|-|TRBV6-5|TRBJ1-5
CASSYSWGRVDQPQHF
TGTGCCAGCAGTTACTCGTGGGGCAGGGTAGATCAGCCCCAGCATTTT
>-|TRBD1|TRBV11-2|TRBJ2-7
CASSVMGARGYEQYF
TGTGCCAGCAGCGTTATGGGGGCCAGGGGGTACGAGCAGTACTTC
>few|-|TRBV27|TRBJ2-2
CASRASGGGELFF
TGTGCCAGCAGAGCTTCAGGAGGCGGGGAGCTGTTTTTT
>-|-|TRBV30|TRBJ2-5
CAWSVRGGSQETQYF
TGTGCCTGGAGTGTACGCGGGGGCAGCCAAGAGACCCAGTACTTC
>-|TRBD1|TRBV2|TRBJ1-1
CASIDGQVITEAFF
TGTGCCAGCATCGATGGACAGGTTATCACTGAAGCTTTCTTT
>-|-|TRBV4-1|TRBJ2-3
CASSQDLSTDTQYF
TGCGCCAGCAGCCAAGATTTGTCGACAGATACGCAGTATTTT
>once|TRBD2|TRBV30|TRBJ2-3
CAWSGETSGSTDTQYF
TGTGCCTGGAGTGGGGAGACTAGCGGGAGCACAGATACGCAGTATTTT
>-|-|TRBV1|TRBJ1-2
CTSSQDRGYGYTF
TGCACCAGCAGCCAAGATCGGGGCTATGGCTACACCTTC
>few|-|TRBV25-1|TRBJ2-7
CASSQTRLGGEQYF
TGTGCCAGCAGCCAGACCCGCCTCGGGGGCGAGCAGTACTTC
>-|TRBD2|TRBV7-8|TRBJ2-1
CASSLRPLSGSSYNEQFF
TGTGCCAGCAGCTTACGGCCCCTTAGCGGGAGCTCCTACAATGAGCAGTTCTTC
>once|TRBD2|TRBV7-8|TRBJ2-2
CASSLVGGRITGELFF
TGTGCCAGCAGCTTAGTTGGCGGGAGAATCACCGGGGAGCTGTTTTTT
>-|-|TRBV7-9|TRBJ1-3
CASSLTAVSGNTIYF
TGTGCCAGCAGTCTTACCGCAGTCTCTGGAAACACCATATATTTT
>-|-|TRBV25-1|TRBJ2-1
CASSGSSPYNEQFF
TGTGCCAGCAGTGGGAGCAGCCCATACAATGAGCAGTTCTTC
>-|-|TRBV30|TRBJ1-6
CAWSVDSSYNSPLHF
TGTGCCTGGAGTGTGGACAGCTCCTATAATTCACCCCTCCACTTT
>-|-|TRBV15|TRBJ2-7
CATSRGTVSSYEQYF
TGTGCCACCAGCAGAGGGACAGTATCCTCCTACGAGCAGTACTTC
>once|-|TRBV19|TRBJ1-5
CASSIEGVNNQPQHF
TGTGCCAGTAGTATCGAAGGAGTTAATAATCAGCCCCAGCATTTT
>-|TRBD2|TRBV7-6|TRBJ2-1
CASSPLAGEQFF
TGTGCCAGCAGCCCCCTAGCGGGAGAGCAGTTCTTC
>-|-|TRBV2|TRBJ1-3
CASSGVAGNTIYF
TGTGCCAGCAGTGGAGTCGCTGGAAACACCATATATTTT
>-|TRBD1|TRBV19|TRBJ1-5
CASRMTGRLNQPQHF
TGTGCCAGTAGGATGACAGGGAGGCTCAATCAGCCCCAGCATTTT
>few|-|TRBV7-3|TRBJ1-1
CASSPLNKNTEAFF
TGTGCCAGCAGCCCGTTAAACAAGAACACTGAAGCTTTCTTT
>-|TRBD1|TRBV27|TRBJ1-5
CASSVGQANQPQHF
TGTGCCAGCAGTGTGGGACAGGCTAATCAGCCCCAGCATTTT
>few|TRBD1|TRBV5-1|TRBJ1-4
CASMDRGLPNEKLFF
TGCGCCAGCATGGACAGGGGGCTCCCTAATGAAAAACTGTTTTTT
>-|-|TRBV5-1|TRBJ2-7
CASSETGTTYEQYF
TGCGCCAGCAGCGAAACAGGGACTACCTACGAGCAGTACTTC
>-|-|TRBV19|TRBJ1-2
CASSSFKDMLNYGYTF
TGTGCCAGTAGTTCCTTCAAGGACATGCTGAACTATGGCTACACCTTC
>-|-|TRBV7-6|TRBJ2-1
CASSPPTANEQFF
TGTGCCAGCAGCCCCCCGACAGCCAATGAGCAGTTCTTC
>-|-|TRBV5-1|TRBJ2-3
CASSLDISSTDTQYF
TGCGCCAGCAGCTTGGATATCTCTAGCACAGATACGCAGTATTTT
>-|TRBD1|TRBV27|TRBJ2-3
CASSSLQGSTDTQYF
TGTGCCAGCAGTTCCCTACAGGGGAGCACAGATACGCAGTATTTT
>-|-|TRBV7-6|TRBJ2-7
CASSLAPSTSSYEQYF
TGTGCCAGCAGCTTAGCGCCATCCACCAGCTCCTACGAGCAGTACTTC
>-|TRBD1|TRBV5-6|TRBJ1-6
CASSPGDRGSPLHF
TGTGCCAGCAGCCCGGGGGACAGAGGTTCACCCCTCCACTTT
>once|-|TRBV6-6|TRBJ2-1
CASSSSGTSPYNEQFF
TGTGCCAGCAGTTCTTCCGGGACTTCTCCGTACAATGAGCAGTTCTTC
>-|TRBD2|TRBV6-6|TRBJ2-1
CASSYRGLESYNEQFF
TGTGCCAGCAGTTACCGAGGACTAGAGTCCTACAATGAGCAGTTCTTC
>-|-|TRBV29-1|TRBJ2-7
CSATSTGYEQYF
TGCAGCGCCACCTCTACAGGGTACGAGCAGTACTTC
>-|TRBD1|TRBV6-5|TRBJ2-1
CAGGQANEQFF
TGTGCCGGCGGACAGGCAAATGAGCAGTTCTTC
>-|-|TRBV19|TRBJ2-1
CASGREEQFF
TGTGCCAGTGGGCGGGAAGAGCAGTTCTTC
>-|-|TRBV9|TRBJ1-3
CASSGQTAGNTIYF
TGTGCCAGCAGCGGACAGACTGCGGGAAACACCATATATTTT
>-|-|TRBV5-8|TRBJ2-4
CASSLMSAKNIQYF
TGTGCCAGCAGCTTGATGAGCGCCAAAAACATTCAGTACTTC
>few|-|TRBV19|TRBJ1-1
CASSRGGNTEAFF
TGTGCCAGTAGCCGGGGGGGGAACACTGAAGCTTTCTTT
>-|TRBD1|TRBV5-1|TRBJ1-1
CASSLATGETEAFF
TGCGCCAGCAGCTTGGCGACAGGGGAGACTGAAGCTTTCTTT
>-|TRBD1|TRBV2|TRBJ2-6
CASSVEQGAGANVLTF
TGTGCCAGCAGTGTGGAACAGGGGGCTGGGGCCAACGTCCTGACTTTC
>once|-|TRBV7-8|TRBJ1-1
CASSTQKYTEAFF
TGTGCCAGCAGCACACAGAAATACACTGAAGCTTTCTTT
>-|-|TRBV15|TRBJ1-1
CATSPRGIDTEAFF
TGTGCCACCAGCCCCCGGGGGATTGATACTGAAGCTTTCTTT